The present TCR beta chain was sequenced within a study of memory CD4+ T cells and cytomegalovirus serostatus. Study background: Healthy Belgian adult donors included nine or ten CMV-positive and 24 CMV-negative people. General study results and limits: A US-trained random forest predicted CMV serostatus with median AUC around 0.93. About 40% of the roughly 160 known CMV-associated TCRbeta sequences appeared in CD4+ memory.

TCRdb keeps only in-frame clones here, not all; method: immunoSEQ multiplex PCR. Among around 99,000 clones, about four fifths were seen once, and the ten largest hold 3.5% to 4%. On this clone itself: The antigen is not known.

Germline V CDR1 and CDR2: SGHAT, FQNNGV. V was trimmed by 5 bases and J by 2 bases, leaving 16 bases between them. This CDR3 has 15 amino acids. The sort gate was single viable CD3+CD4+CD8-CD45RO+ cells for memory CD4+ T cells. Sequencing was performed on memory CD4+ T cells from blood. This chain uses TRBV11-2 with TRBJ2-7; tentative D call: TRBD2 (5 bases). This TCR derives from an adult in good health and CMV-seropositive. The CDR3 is CASSLVPGSTYEQYF. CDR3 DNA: TGTGCCAGCAGCCTAGTCCCGGGATCCACCTACGAGCAGTACTTC.